This T cell receptor beta chain was sequenced for a study of cytomegalovirus exposure and HLA in healthy donors. Study details: The approximately 120 million unique TCR beta sequences, from 150 million to 200 million T cells, were found by an earlier analysis. Notes on the study in general: Cytomegalovirus status was reportedly diagnosed by the classifier with high specificity and sensitivity.

The J segment lost 4 bases and the V segment lost 4 bases, leaving 4 bases of the junction unmatched. Germline lookup yields CDR1 MNHEY and CDR2 SVGAGI. This CDR3 has 14 residues. With respect to this clone: The target antigen is unknown.

13 Jbeta primers and 60 Vbeta primers were used for the PCR. The method was immunoSEQ multiplex PCR; TCRdb's version includes in-frame clones alone and lacks a portion of them. The sample holds about 180,000 clones, roughly 82% seen once. The chain couples TRBV6-5 to TRBJ1-1; 9 bases are a match to TRBD1. This clonotype originated in a woman in her fifties or sixties in good health and CMV-seronegative. The specimen sequenced was PBMCs. The DNA for the CDR3 is TGTGCCAGCAGTTTCGGACAGGGGAGCACTGAAGCTTTCTTT. This encodes CASSFGQGSTEAFF.